This T cell receptor beta chain appears in the sequencing data of a study of T-cell reconstitution after alpha-beta-depleted transplantation in children. Points from the study as a whole: A year post-transplant, T-cell counts and diversity derived mostly from newly produced T cells.

Preparation of the TCRbeta library used unique molecular identifiers. MiXCR, applied by TCRdb to the PCR reads, yields one record per CDR3 protein. Of 200,000 to 300,000 distinct CDR3 sequences listed, about 25% are singletons. This clonotype was observed a few times. Antigen unknown. CDR1 SGHAT and CDR2 FQNNGV come from the germline V gene. CDR3 length: 15 residues. Trimming took 2 bases from V and 0 from J, leaving 11 bases between them. This TCR came from a girl aged 2 to 9 with Fanconi anemia, due to receive a stem cell transplant. This sequence joins TRBV11-2 and TRBJ2-7, with D perhaps matching TRBD2 (6 bases). Sequences were derived from PBMCs, sampled before TCRalphabeta/CD19-depleted stem cell transplant. CDR3 nucleotides: TGTGCCAGCAGCTTAACAGCGACTAGCTCCTACGAGCAGTACTTC. Residues: CASSLTATSSYEQYF.